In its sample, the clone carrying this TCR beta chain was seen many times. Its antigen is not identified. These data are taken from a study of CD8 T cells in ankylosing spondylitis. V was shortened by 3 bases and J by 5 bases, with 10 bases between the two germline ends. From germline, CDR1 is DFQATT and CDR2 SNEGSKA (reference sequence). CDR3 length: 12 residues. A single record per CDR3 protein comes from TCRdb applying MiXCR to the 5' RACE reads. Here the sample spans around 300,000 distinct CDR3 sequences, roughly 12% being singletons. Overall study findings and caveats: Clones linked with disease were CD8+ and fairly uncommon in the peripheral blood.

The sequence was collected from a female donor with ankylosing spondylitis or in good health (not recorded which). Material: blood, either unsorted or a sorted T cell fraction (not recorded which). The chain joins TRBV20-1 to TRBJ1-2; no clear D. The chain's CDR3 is CSASPGVYGYTF. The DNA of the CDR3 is TGCAGTGCTAGCCCCGGGGTATATGGCTACACCTTC.